Each of the 21 T cell receptor beta chains below was sequenced from the same sample in a study of T cells in localized non-small cell lung cancer. The repertoire was sequenced with immunoSEQ multiplex PCR; TCRdb's copy has only in-frame clones and lacks some. This table has under 2,500 clones, about 30% appearing once. Sample: lung tumor tissue, taken before any cancer treatment. The source is a male donor older than 55 with stage III squamous cell lung carcinoma.

This chain links TRBV30 with TRBJ2-1; 12 bases align to TRBD2. V gave up 6 bases and J gave up 7 bases; unmatched junction bases: 10. The CDR3 spans 15 residues. CDR1 and CDR2 (germline): GTSNPN, SVGIG (reference sequence). CDR3 bases: TGTGCCTGCCTGACTCTAGCGGGAGGGTTGAATGAGCAGTTCTTC. Its protein is CACLTLAGGLNEQFF.

The chain has TRBV15 and TRBJ2-7; D perhaps matches TRBD2 (7 bases). The CDR3 covers 15 residues. V dropped 3 bases and J dropped 2 bases, with 14 bases sitting between them. From germline, CDR1 is LNHNV and CDR2 YYDKDF (reference sequence). CDR3 coding DNA: TGTGCCACCAGCAGCGGGGGGCACCGAGCCTACGAGCAGTACTTC. Its translation is CATSSGGHRAYEQYF.

Only a few counts were recorded for this clone. The rearrangement links TRBV11-3 to TRBJ1-2; D possibly corresponds to TRBD1 (6 bases). The CDR3 extends over 15 amino acids. V was pared by 3 bases and J by 8 bases, with 19 bases between. Germline CDR1 reads SGHNT; CDR2 reads YENEEA. CDR3 sequence reads: CASSLEVTGREGYTF. The CDR3 region has the DNA TGTGCCAGCAGCTTGGAGGTTACAGGGAGGGAGGGCTACACCTTC.

The J gene is TRBJ1-1, the V gene TRBV5-1, with D tentatively TRBD1 (6 bases). The germline CDR1 and CDR2 sequences are SGHRS and YFSETQ. V lost 3 bases, J lost 0 bases, and 12 bases lay in between. The CDR3 has 15 residues. CDR3 sequence (DNA): TGCGCCAGCAGCTCTGGGGACATATTGAACACTGAAGCTTTCTTT. Its translation: CASSSGDILNTEAFF.

In its sample, this clone was seen a few times. This chain joins TRBV6-8 and TRBJ1-5; 8 bases map to TRBD1. Trimming cost V 8 bases and J 7 bases; bases outside gene matches: 4. The CDR3 is 12 residues long. Germline-derived CDR1 and CDR2 are MNHGY and SAAAGT. The CDR3 loop is CASRSGGQPQHF. In DNA form, the CDR3 reads TGTGCCAGCCGTTCAGGGGGCCAGCCCCAGCATTTT.

V usage is TRBV19 and J usage is TRBJ1-5; 11 bases align to TRBD1. CDR3 length: 16 residues. The V gene end was trimmed by 3 bases and the J gene end by 2 bases; junction bases not matched to a gene: 3. Germline V CDR1 and CDR2: LNHDA, SQIVND (reference sequence). The CDR3: CASSIRTGGGNQPQHF. CDR3 DNA sequence: TGTGCCAGTAGTATTCGGACAGGGGGCGGCAATCAGCCCCAGCATTTT. Complete variable domain (other parts from reference TRBV19 and TRBJ1-5): DGGITQSPKYLFRKEGQNVTLSCEQNLNHDAMYWYRQDPGQGLRLIYYSQIVNDFQKGDIAEGYSVSREKKESFPLTVTSAQKNPTAFYLCASSIRTGGGNQPQHFGDGTRLSIL.

The rearrangement links TRBV19 to TRBJ1-1, with a possible D match to TRBD1 (5 bases). Trimming stripped 10 bases from V and 0 bases from J, with 15 bases between. The V gene's germline CDR1 is LNHDA and CDR2 SQIVND (reference sequence). This CDR3 contains 14 residues. The CDR3 DNA follows: TGTGCCACCAAAGGGACCAACATGAACACTGAAGCTTTCTTT. Residues: CATKGTNMNTEAFF.

J is TRBJ1-1 and V is TRBV5-1; possibly TRBD1 for D (5 bases). The V gene's germline CDR1 is SGHRS and CDR2 YFSETQ. CDR3 length: 15 amino acids. Trimming stripped 2 bases from V and 4 bases from J, with 15 bases between. The CDR3 is CASSLLRDHATEAFF. CDR3 sequence (DNA): TGCGCCAGCAGCTTACTCCGGGACCATGCCACTGAAGCTTTCTTT. The full variable domain, rest sourced from reference TRBV5-1 and TRBJ1-1, is KAGVTQTPRYLIKTRGQQVTLSCSPISGHRSVSWYQQTPGQGLQFLFEYFSETQRNKGNFPGRFSGRQFSNSRSEMNVSTLELGDSALYLCASSLLRDHATEAFFGQGTRLTVV.

The chain combines TRBV14 with TRBJ2-1; D perhaps matches TRBD2 (5 bases). The CDR3 runs to 14 residues. V lost 5 bases to trimming and J lost 3 bases, with 11 bases between them. The germline V gene encodes CDR1 SGHDN and CDR2 FVKESK. CDR3 bases: TGTGCCAGCAGCGTCGTCGGGGACTACAATGAGCAGTTCTTC. Translated: CASSVVGDYNEQFF.

This rearrangement joins TRBV7-1 to TRBJ2-1; D is unresolved. TRBV7-1 is given ORF status, its function remaining uncertain. Trimming pared 5 bases from V and 4 bases from J, leaving 9 bases between. This CDR3 has 13 amino acids. The CDR3 reads CASSQVAYNEQFF. CDR3 bases: TGTGCCAGCAGCCAAGTGGCATACAATGAGCAGTTCTTC.

This clone has only a few counts. This rearrangement joins TRBV18 to TRBJ2-5; TRBD1 aligns across 10 bases. CDR3 length: 16 residues. V gave up 2 bases and J gave up 5 bases; unmatched junction bases: 8. The V gene's germline CDR1 is KGHSH and CDR2 LQKENI. CDR3 in DNA: TGTGCCAGCTCACCAATACTGACAGGGGGCTTGGAGACCCAGTACTTC. Amino acids: CASSPILTGGLETQYF.

This clone has a handful of counts. The V and J genes are TRBV6-8 and TRBJ2-1; the match to TRBD2 covers 8 bases. After removal of 2 bases from V and 8 bases from J, the junction contained 8 bases not matched to a gene. The length of the CDR3 is 15 residues. Germline V gene data show CDR1 as MNHGY and CDR2 as SAAAGT. The CDR3, as DNA: TGTGCCAGCAGTTACCGAGGACTAGCATTTGATGAGCAGTTCTTC. Residues: CASSYRGLAFDEQFF.

This clone was seen a few times. The chain couples TRBV6-8 to TRBJ2-1, with 7 nucleotides matching TRBD1. V lost 6 bases to trimming and J lost 1 base; unmatched junction nucleotides: 9. In germline, CDR1 is MNHGY, CDR2 SAAAGT. The length of the CDR3 is 16 residues. The CDR3 is CASRNGDSISYNEQFF. In DNA form, the CDR3 reads TGTGCCAGCAGAAACGGGGACAGCATATCCTACAATGAGCAGTTCTTC.

The CDR3 nucleotides read TGTGCCAGCTCACCTCCGGGGGCCCCGAGGGGGGCAGATACGCAGTATTTT. It yields the protein CASSPPGAPRGADTQYF. V is TRBV18 and J is TRBJ2-3, with D perhaps TRBD1 or TRBD2 (6 bases each). Trimming cost V 3 bases and J 4 bases, with 20 bases left between them. This CDR3 is built from 17 residues. CDR1 is KGHSH and CDR2 is LQKENI in the germline V gene. Complete variable domain (other parts from reference TRBV18 and TRBJ2-3): NAGVMQNPRHLVRRRGQEARLRCSPMKGHSHVYWYRQLPEEGLKFMVYLQKENIIDESGMPKERFSAEFPKEGPSILRIQQVVRGDSAAYFCASSPPGAPRGADTQYFGPGTRLTVL.

The chain combines TRBV28 with TRBJ1-1; tentatively, D is TRBD1 (6 bases). The germline CDR1 and CDR2 sequences are MDHEN and SYDVKM. This CDR3 is built from 14 residues. V was cut by 8 bases and J by 5 bases, with 18 bases left in between. As DNA, the CDR3 is TGTGCCAGCGACACCGCAGGGGTTTGGACTGAAGCTTTCTTT. Translation gives CASDTAGVWTEAFF.

The rearrangement uses TRBV5-1 and TRBJ2-7, with 10 positions matching TRBD1. The CDR3 sequence is 17 residues long. The V and J ends lost 4 bases and 0 bases, in that order; junction bases with no gene match: 10. Germline V gene sequence: CDR1 SGHRS, CDR2 YFSETQ. This CDR3 reads CASSPGTGARSSYEQYF. For the CDR3, the DNA is TGCGCCAGCAGCCCCGGGACAGGGGCCAGGAGCTCCTACGAGCAGTACTTC.

A few counts support this clone. This chain links TRBV16 with TRBJ2-7; possible D gene TRBD1, 6 bases. V was pared by 2 bases and J by 4 bases, with 9 bases between. The germline V gene has CDR1 KGHSY and CDR2 FQNENV. The CDR3 extends over 13 amino acids. CDR3 nucleotide sequence: TGTGCCAGCAGCCAAGCAGGGGCTTACGAGCAGTACTTC. The encoded protein is CASSQAGAYEQYF.

This clone was observed a few times. The chain has TRBV30 and TRBJ1-1, with a possible D match to TRBD1 (5 bases). The CDR3 loop spans 12 amino acids. The germline gives CDR1 GTSNPN, CDR2 SVGIG (reference sequence). Trimming stripped 2 bases from V and 5 bases from J, with 9 bases between. As DNA, the CDR3 is TGTGCCTGGAGTCAAGGGGTTACTGAAGCTTTCTTT. It translates to CAWSQGVTEAFF.

The rearrangement uses TRBV5-1 and TRBJ2-7; D is perhaps TRBD1 or TRBD2 (6 bases each). Between the trimmed V and J ends, which lost 1 base and 3 bases, there was a span of 17 bases. Germline V CDR1 and CDR2: SGHRS, YFSETQ. This CDR3 is 16 amino acids long. The CDR3 DNA is TGCGCCAGCAGCTTGATGGGGGGCGCTGGAAACTACGAGCAGTACTTC. Amino acids: CASSLMGGAGNYEQYF.

Here the CDR3 reads CASSFSIPGVNEQFF. DNA of the CDR3: TGTGCCAGCTCATTCTCAATCCCCGGGGTAAATGAGCAGTTCTTC. This sequence joins TRBV18 and TRBJ2-1; D might be TRBD2 (5 bases). Between the trimmed V and J ends, which lost 5 bases and 7 bases, there was a span of 18 bases. CDR1 KGHSH and CDR2 LQKENI come from the germline V gene. CDR3 length: 15 amino acids.

The genes are TRBV9 and TRBJ2-2, with 10 nucleotides matching TRBD2. CDR3 length equals 18 residues. Germline V lookup: CDR1 SGDLS, CDR2 YYNGEE. V dropped 0 bases and J dropped 6; count of bases not matched to a gene: 11. In DNA form, the CDR3 reads TGTGCCAGCAGCGTAGTCCAGCGGGAGGGCCTGCCACCCGGGGAGCTGTTTTTT. Its protein is CASSVVQREGLPPGELFF. Full variable domain (outside the CDR3, taken from reference TRBV9 and TRBJ2-2): DSGVTQTPKHLITATGQRVTLRCSPRSGDLSVYWYQQSLDQGLQFLIQYYNGEERAKGNILERFSAQQFPDLHSELNLSSLELGDSALYFCASSVVQREGLPPGELFFGEGSRLTVL.